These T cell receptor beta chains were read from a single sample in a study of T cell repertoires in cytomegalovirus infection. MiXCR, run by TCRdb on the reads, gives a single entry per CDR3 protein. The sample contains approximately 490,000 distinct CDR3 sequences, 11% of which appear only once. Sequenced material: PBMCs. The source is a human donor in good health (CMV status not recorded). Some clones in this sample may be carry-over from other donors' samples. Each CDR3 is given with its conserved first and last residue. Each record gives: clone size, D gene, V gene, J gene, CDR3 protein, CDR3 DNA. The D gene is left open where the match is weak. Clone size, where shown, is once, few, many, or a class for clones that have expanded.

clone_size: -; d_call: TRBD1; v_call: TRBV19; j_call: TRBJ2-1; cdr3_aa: CASSIALDRAYNEQFF; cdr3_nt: TGTGCCAGTAGTATAGCCCTGGACAGGGCATACAATGAGCAGTTCTTC
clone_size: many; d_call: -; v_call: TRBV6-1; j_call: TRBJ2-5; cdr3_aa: CASSEAPTGRQTQYF; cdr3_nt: TGTGCCAGCAGTGAAGCGCCAACAGGGAGGCAGACCCAGTACTTC
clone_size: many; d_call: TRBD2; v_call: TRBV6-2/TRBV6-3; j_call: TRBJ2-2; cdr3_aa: CASSFGLAGANTGELFF; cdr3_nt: TGTGCCAGCAGTTTCGGACTAGCGGGAGCGAACACCGGGGAGCTGTTTTTT
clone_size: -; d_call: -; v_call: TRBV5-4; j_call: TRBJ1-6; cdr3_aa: CASSRRGGGNSPLHF; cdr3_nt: TGTGCCAGCAGCCGGCGAGGGGGAGGTAATTCACCCCTCCACTTT
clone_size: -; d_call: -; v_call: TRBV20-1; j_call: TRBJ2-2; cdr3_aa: CSARDRGRATGELFF; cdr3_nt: TGCAGTGCTAGAGATAGGGGGAGAGCCACCGGGGAGCTGTTTTTT
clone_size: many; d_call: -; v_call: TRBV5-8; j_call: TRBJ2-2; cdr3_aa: CASSPSRELFF; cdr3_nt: TGTGCCAGCAGCCCTTCTCGGGAGCTGTTTTTT
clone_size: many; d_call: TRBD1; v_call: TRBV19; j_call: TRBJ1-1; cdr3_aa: CASSIWAGGEAFF; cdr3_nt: TGTGCCAGTAGTATTTGGGCAGGGGGCGAAGCTTTCTTT
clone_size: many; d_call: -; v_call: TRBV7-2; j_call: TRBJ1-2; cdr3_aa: CASSPNRIANYGYTF; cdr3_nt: TGTGCCAGCAGCCCAAACAGAATAGCTAACTATGGCTACACCTTC
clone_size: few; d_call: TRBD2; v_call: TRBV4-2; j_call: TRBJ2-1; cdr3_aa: CASSPGGEGHNEQFF; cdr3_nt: TGTGCCAGCAGCCCCGGGGGGGAGGGCCACAATGAGCAGTTCTTC
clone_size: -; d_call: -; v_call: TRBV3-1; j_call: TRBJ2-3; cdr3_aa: CASSQERLAAEGTQYF; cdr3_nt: TGTGCCAGCAGCCAAGAGCGCCTAGCTGCAGAAGGTACGCAGTATTTT
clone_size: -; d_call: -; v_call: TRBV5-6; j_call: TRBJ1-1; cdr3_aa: CASSTGPTEAIEAFF; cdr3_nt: TGTGCCAGCAGCACGGGCCCTACAGAGGCGATTGAAGCTTTCTTT
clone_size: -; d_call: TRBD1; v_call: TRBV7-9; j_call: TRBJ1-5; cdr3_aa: CASSPGTGDNNQPQHF; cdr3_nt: TGTGCCAGCAGCCCCGGGACAGGGGATAACAATCAGCCCCAGCATTTT
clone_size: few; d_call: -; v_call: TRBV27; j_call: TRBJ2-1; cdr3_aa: CASRWGLGEQFF; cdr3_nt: TGTGCCAGCCGCTGGGGGCTGGGGGAGCAGTTCTTC
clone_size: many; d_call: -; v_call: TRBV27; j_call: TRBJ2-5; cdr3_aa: CASRQRSQETQYF; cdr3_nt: TGTGCCAGCAGGCAGCGATCCCAAGAGACCCAGTACTTC
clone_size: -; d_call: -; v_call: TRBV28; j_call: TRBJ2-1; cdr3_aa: CASSSLFSYNEQFF; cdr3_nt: TGTGCCAGCAGTAGTCTATTCTCCTACAATGAGCAGTTCTTC
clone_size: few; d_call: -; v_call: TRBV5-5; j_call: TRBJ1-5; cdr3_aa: CASSLRLTSNQPQHF; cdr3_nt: TGTGCCAGCAGCCTGCGACTTACGAGCAATCAGCCCCAGCATTTT
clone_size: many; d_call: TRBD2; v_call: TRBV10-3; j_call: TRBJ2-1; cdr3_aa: CAISVTSGGGVTEQFF; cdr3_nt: TGTGCCATCAGTGTAACTAGCGGGGGGGGTGTGACTGAGCAGTTCTTC
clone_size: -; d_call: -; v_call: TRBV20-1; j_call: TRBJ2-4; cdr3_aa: CSVARDIQYF; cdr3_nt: TGCAGTGTAGCCAGGGACATTCAGTACTTC
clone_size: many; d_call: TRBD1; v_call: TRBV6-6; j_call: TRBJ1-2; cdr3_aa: CASSSDRARDGYTF; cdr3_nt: TGTGCCAGCAGTTCGGACAGGGCGCGAGATGGCTACACCTTC
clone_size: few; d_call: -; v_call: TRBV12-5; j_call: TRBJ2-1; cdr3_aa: CASGSGGNSYNEQFF; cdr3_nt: TGTGCTAGTGGTTCAGGGGGGAATTCCTACAATGAGCAGTTCTTC
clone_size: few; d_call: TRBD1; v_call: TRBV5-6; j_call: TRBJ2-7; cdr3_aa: CASSYRDRGVYEQYF; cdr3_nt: TGTGCCAGCAGTTACCGGGACAGGGGGGTCTACGAGCAGTACTTC
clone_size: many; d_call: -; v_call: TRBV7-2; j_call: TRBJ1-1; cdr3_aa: CASSPGVRNTEAFF; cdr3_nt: TGTGCCAGCAGCCCGGGGGTCAGGAACACTGAAGCTTTCTTT
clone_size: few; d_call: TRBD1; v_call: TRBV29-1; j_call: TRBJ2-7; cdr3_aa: CSAPGTGPYEQYF; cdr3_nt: TGCAGCGCCCCCGGGACAGGGCCCTACGAGCAGTACTTC
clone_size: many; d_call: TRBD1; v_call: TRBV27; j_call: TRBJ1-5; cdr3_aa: CASGTGGNQPQHF; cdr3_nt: TGTGCCAGCGGGACAGGGGGCAATCAGCCCCAGCATTTT
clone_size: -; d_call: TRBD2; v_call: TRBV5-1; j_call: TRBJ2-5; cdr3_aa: CASSLLLARETQYF; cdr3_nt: TGCGCCAGCAGCTTACTACTAGCGCGGGAGACCCAGTACTTC
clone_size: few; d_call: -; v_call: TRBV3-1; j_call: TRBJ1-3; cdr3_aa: CASSQEGTIYF; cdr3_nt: TGTGCCAGCAGCCAAGAGGGCACCATATATTTT
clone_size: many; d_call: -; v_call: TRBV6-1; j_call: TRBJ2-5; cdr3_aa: CASSLDPRLQETQYF; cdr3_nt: TGTGCCAGCTCCTTAGACCCGCGACTCCAAGAGACCCAGTACTTC
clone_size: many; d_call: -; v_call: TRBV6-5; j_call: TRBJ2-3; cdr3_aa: CASSYLSGGTDTQYF; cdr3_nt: TGTGCCAGCAGTTACTTGTCGGGGGGCACAGATACGCAGTATTTT
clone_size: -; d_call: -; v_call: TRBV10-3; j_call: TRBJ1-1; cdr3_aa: CAISITLNTEAFF; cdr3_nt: TGTGCCATCAGCATTACACTGAACACTGAAGCTTTCTTT
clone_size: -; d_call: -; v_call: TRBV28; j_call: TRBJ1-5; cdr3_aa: CASSFRVSYQPQHF; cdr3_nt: TGTGCCAGCAGTTTTCGCGTCTCTTATCAGCCCCAGCATTTT